This entry lists 10 T cell receptor beta chains sequenced from one sample in a study of beta chain features in type 1 diabetes. Study observations and caveats: Type 1 diabetes patients had TCRB CDR3s that were shorter (moderately but significantly so) in all four CD4+ subsets.

Antigen specificity for these receptors is unknown. Every isolated RNA sample was fully reverse transcribed, so sequencing captured expressed TCRB transcripts. Only in-frame clones appear in the TCRdb table, and some are missing; sequencing was by immunoSEQ multiplex PCR. Of some 48,000 clones detected, approximately 44% appear once; the ten largest clones hold roughly 0.13%. Sequenced sample: stem cell memory CD4+ T cells from blood. These receptors were taken from a man under 40 with type 1 diabetes.

This rearrangement joins TRBV7-2 to TRBJ2-7; the match to TRBD1 covers 8 bases. V lost 4 bases and J lost 4; bases outside the gene matches: 3. Germline-derived CDR1 and CDR2 are SGHTA and FQGNSA. The CDR3 totals 13 residues. In nucleotides, the CDR3 is TGTGCCAGCAGCTGGGGACAGGTTTACGAGCAGTACTTC. This sequence encodes CASSWGQVYEQYF. Full variable domain (remainder filled in from reference TRBV7-2 and TRBJ2-7): GAGVSQSPSNKVTEKGKDVELRCDPISGHTALYWYRQSLGQGLEFLIYFQGNSAPDKSGLPSDRFSAERTGGSVSTLTIQRTQQEDSAVYLCASSWGQVYEQYFGPGTRLTVT.

This clone was counted a few times. CDR3 amino acids: CASSSGQSYGYTF. For the CDR3, the DNA is TGTGCCAGCAGTTCCGGACAGTCCTATGGCTACACCTTC. The rearrangement uses TRBV28 and TRBJ1-2; possible D gene TRBD1, 6 bases. Germline lookup yields CDR1 MDHEN and CDR2 SYDVKM. This CDR3 has 13 residues. V was pared by 4 bases and J by 4 bases, with 10 bases between.

V is TRBV28 and J is TRBJ2-7; 8 bases are a match to TRBD2. The CDR3 totals 14 residues. J gave up 4 bases and V 6 bases, and 8 bases lay outside the gene matches. Germline V gene lookup returns CDR1 MDHEN and CDR2 SYDVKM. In nucleotides, the CDR3 is TGTGCCAGCAGGTTGGCGGGGGGTCGGTACGAGCAGTACTTC. It translates to CASRLAGGRYEQYF. Full variable domain (rest looked up from reference TRBV28 and TRBJ2-7): DVKVTQSSRYLVKRTGEKVFLECVQDMDHENMFWYRQDPGLGLRLIYFSYDVKMKEKGDIPEGYSVSREKKERFSLILESASTNQTSMYLCASRLAGGRYEQYFGPGTRLTVT.

V usage is TRBV6-1 and J usage is TRBJ2-1; D unclear. Trimming took off 2 bases at V and 7 bases at J, with 3 bases between the two ends. The CDR3 has 11 residues. The germline CDR1 and CDR2 sequences are MNHNS and SASEGT. The CDR3 DNA reads as TGTGCCAGCAGTGAACTAAATGAGCAGTTCTTC. This encodes CASSELNEQFF.

The chain carries TRBV7-3 and TRBJ2-3; D uncertain. V lost 6 bases and J lost 0, with 10 bases in between. The germline CDR1 and CDR2 sequences are SGHTA and FQGTGA. The CDR3 totals 14 residues. The CDR3 here is CASSPTSSTDTQYF. The CDR3 DNA reads as TGTGCCAGCAGTCCTACGTCAAGCACAGATACGCAGTATTTT.

V and J are TRBV2 and TRBJ2-6, with a possible D match to TRBD1 (6 bases). Germline V CDR1 and CDR2: SNHLY, FYNNEI. CDR3 length: 16 amino acids. V was clipped by 0 bases and J by 0 bases, with 6 bases between them. CDR3 sequence: CASSEAGGSGANVLTF. As DNA, the CDR3 is TGTGCCAGCAGTGAAGCAGGGGGCTCTGGGGCCAACGTCCTGACTTTC.

The chain has TRBV18 and TRBJ2-5; 7 nucleotides align to TRBD2. The CDR3 length is 16 residues. Germline V gene sequence: CDR1 KGHSH, CDR2 LQKENI. After removal of 6 bases from V and 5 bases from J, the junction contained 15 bases not matched to a gene. The CDR3 sequence: CASSRFASGDGETQYF. CDR3 bases: TGTGCCAGCTCCCGGTTCGCTAGCGGAGATGGGGAGACCCAGTACTTC.

This chain links TRBV7-2 with TRBJ2-4; TRBD1 matches 7 bases. J gave up 5 bases and V 5 bases, and 6 bases lay outside the gene matches. Germline V gene sequence: CDR1 SGHTA, CDR2 FQGNSA. The length of the CDR3 is 14 residues. The CDR3 region is CASSVNRGQNIQYF. CDR3 bases: TGTGCCAGCAGCGTCAACAGGGGTCAAAACATTCAGTACTTC.

The chain uses TRBV5-1 and TRBJ1-3; 9 nucleotides agree with TRBD1. Germline lookup yields CDR1 SGHRS and CDR2 YFSETQ. The CDR3 runs to 15 residues. V trimming: 3 bases; J trimming: 0 bases; junction bases outside the gene matches: 1. DNA for the CDR3: TGCGCCAGCAGCTGGACAGGGGACTCTGGAAACACCATATATTTT. Its protein product is CASSWTGDSGNTIYF. Complete variable domain (other parts from reference TRBV5-1 and TRBJ1-3): KAGVTQTPRYLIKTRGQQVTLSCSPISGHRSVSWYQQTPGQGLQFLFEYFSETQRNKGNFPGRFSGRQFSNSRSEMNVSTLELGDSALYLCASSWTGDSGNTIYFGEGSWLTVV.

The chain uses TRBV28 and TRBJ2-7; 7 bases match TRBD1. In germline, CDR1 is MDHEN, CDR2 SYDVKM. The CDR3 covers 13 residues. Trimming took 6 bases from V and 7 from J; bases not matched to a gene: 9. As DNA, the CDR3 is TGTGCCAGCAGGCAACAGGGGTTGGAGGAGCAGTACTTC. Protein: CASRQQGLEEQYF.